The 23 T cell receptor beta chains below were found in one sample sequenced in a study of blood T cells in healthy people across ages. A J-beta primer mix and a sample-barcoded 5' primer were used in a second PCR of about 7 to 12 cycles. TCRdb reanalysed the 5' RACE reads using MiXCR and keeps one entry per CDR3 protein. The data contain 650,000 to 1,000,000 distinct CDR3 sequences, under 40% of them singletons. The sequenced sample consisted of blood. The origin of the receptors is a man aged 18 to 35 in good health.

The V and J genes are TRBV4-3 and TRBJ2-5; 9 positions agree with TRBD1. The J call is uncertain, as TRBJ2-7 better fits the DNA end. Per the germline V gene, CDR1 is LGHNA and CDR2 is YSLEER. There are 14 residues in the CDR3. The CDR3 DNA reads TGCGCCAGCAGCCCGCGGACAGGGGCGGACGAGCAGTACTTC. It is translated as CASSPRTGADEQYF.

The chain has TRBV5-1 and TRBJ2-6; possibly TRBD1 or TRBD2 for D (5 bases each). The CDR3 runs 19 residues. The germline V gene encodes CDR1 SGHRS and CDR2 YFSETQ. The ends were cut back, 3 bases at V and 0 bases at J, with 19 bases in the middle. CDR3: CASSSIRDGVNSGANVLTF. CDR3 DNA sequence: TGCGCCAGCAGCTCGATCCGGGACGGCGTCAACTCTGGGGCCAACGTCCTGACTTTC.

This clonotype has a handful of counts. V is TRBV12-3 or TRBV12-4 and J is TRBJ1-1; 9 bases fit TRBD1. V gave up 6 bases and J gave up 0 bases; unmatched junction bases: 14. The CDR3 extends over 18 amino acids. CDR3 nucleotide sequence: TGTGCCAGCAGGAAAAGTAACAGGGGGCTTACCATGAACACTGAAGCTTTCTTT. Translation gives CASRKSNRGLTMNTEAFF.

This chain connects TRBV20-1 to TRBJ2-3; no firm D call. CDR3 size: 12 residues. The V gene's germline CDR1 is DFQATT and CDR2 SNEGSKA (reference sequence). Deletions cut 3 bases from V and 4 bases from J, with 8 bases between. As DNA, the CDR3 is TGCAGTGCTAGTAATGCTGCAGATACGCAGTATTTT. This sequence encodes CSASNAADTQYF.

This clonotype has more than one count but fewer than ten. J is TRBJ1-2 and V is TRBV12-3 or TRBV12-4, with D tentatively TRBD1 (6 bases). V lost 6 bases, J lost 5 bases, and 19 bases lay in between. This CDR3 spans 15 amino acids. CDR3 sequence: CASRPTGQPTYGYTF. CDR3 coding DNA: TGTGCCAGCAGACCCACAGGGCAGCCTACGTATGGCTACACCTTC.

This sequence joins TRBV6-2 or TRBV6-3 and TRBJ2-1, with TRBD1 as a possible D gene (5 bases). The CDR3 totals 17 residues. V was trimmed by 5 bases and J by 0 bases, leaving 17 bases between them. Germline CDR1 reads MNHEY; CDR2 reads SVGEGT. The CDR3 sequence is CASSEPHGASSYNEQFF. CDR3 nucleotides: TGTGCCAGCAGTGAACCTCATGGGGCGAGCTCCTACAATGAGCAGTTCTTC.

As regards this clonotype: The junction shows a germline mismatch at one end, possibly a read error. The chain combines TRBV6-5 with TRBJ1-2; D gene uncertain. The CDR3 loop spans 12 amino acids. Germline loops: CDR1 MNHEY, CDR2 SVGAGI. CDR3 bases: TGTGCCGGCAGCAACAGCGGCTATGGCTACACCTTC. It translates to CAGSNSGYGYTF.

The chain couples TRBV28 to TRBJ2-4; 11 bases line up with TRBD1. Germline trimming cut 6 bases from V and 8 bases from J; bases unmatched to any gene: 6. The CDR3 has 14 residues. Germline V gene data show CDR1 as MDHEN and CDR2 as SYDVKM. The DNA of the CDR3 is TGTGCCAGCAGGAAGGACAGGGGGCTTTACATTCAGTACTTC. This encodes CASRKDRGLYIQYF.

There are many counts of this clonotype. The chain uses TRBV4-1 and TRBJ1-2, with 11 bases identical to TRBD1. CDR3 length: 16 residues. Germline V gives CDR1 MGHRA, CDR2 YSYEKL. V shed 2 bases and J 7 bases; nucleotides not matched to a gene: 9. CDR3 protein: CASSQWDRGGRSGYTF. The CDR3 DNA sequence: TGCGCCAGCAGCCAATGGGACAGGGGGGGCCGTAGTGGCTACACCTTC.

The rearrangement links TRBV2 to TRBJ2-7; D possibly corresponds to TRBD2 (5 bases). Germline V gives CDR1 SNHLY, CDR2 FYNNEI. Trimming took 6 bases from V and 7 from J, leaving 13 bases between them. The CDR3 length is 12 residues. The CDR3 sequence is CASRGAIDEQYF. The CDR3 bases are TGTGCCAGCAGGGGAGCCATCGATGAGCAGTACTTC.

The rearrangement joins TRBV10-3 to TRBJ2-3; no reliable D call. Trimming removed 4 bases at V and 4 bases at J, with 3 bases between. The CDR3 totals 11 residues. CDR1 and CDR2 from the germline V gene are ENHRY and SYGVKD. CDR3 amino acids: CAISGSDTQYF. DNA for the CDR3: TGTGCCATCAGTGGCTCAGATACGCAGTATTTT.

This clonotype was detected a few times. This CDR3 is CASSLGHDSYGYTF. DNA of the CDR3: TGCGCCAGCAGCCTAGGACACGACAGTTATGGCTACACCTTC. J is TRBJ1-2 and V is TRBV4-3, with TRBD1 as a possible D gene (5 bases). Trimming removed 4 bases from V and 5 bases from J, with 14 bases in between. The CDR3 spans 14 residues. CDR1 LGHNA and CDR2 YSLEER come from the germline V gene.

To note about this clonotype: The junction differs from germline at one of its ends, possibly a read error. The J gene is TRBJ1-5, the V gene TRBV27; a possible D gene is TRBD1 (5 bases). In germline, CDR1 is MNHEY, CDR2 SMNVEV (reference sequence). CDR3 length: 14 amino acids. The CDR3 loop is CASSPHQDNEPQHF. CDR3 sequence (DNA): TGTGCCAGCAGTCCCCACCAGGACAATGAGCCCCAGCATTTT.

This chain joins TRBV5-1 and TRBJ2-3, with 8 bases that match TRBD1. There are 20 residues in the CDR3. Germline values: CDR1 SGHRS, CDR2 YFSETQ. With V trimmed by 4 bases and J by 0 bases, 19 bases remained unmatched. The CDR3 coding sequence is TGCGCCAGCAGCGGGGGACCGGGACAGGCCTTCCTCTCTAGCACAGATACGCAGTATTTT. This sequence encodes CASSGGPGQAFLSSTDTQYF.

The J gene is TRBJ1-1, the V gene TRBV12-3 or TRBV12-4; a weak D match, TRBD1 (5 bases). The CDR3 sequence is 13 residues long. Trimming removed 3 bases at V and 3 bases at J, with 8 bases between. Written as DNA, the CDR3 is TGTGCCAGCAGTTTCCAGGGACACACTGAAGCTTTCTTT. The encoded protein is CASSFQGHTEAFF.

On this clonotype itself: One base away lies a much larger clone, so this may be a sequencing read error. This sequence joins TRBV12-3 or TRBV12-4 and TRBJ2-5; TRBD1 or TRBD2 may be the D gene (5 bases each). The CDR3 is 16 residues long. Trimming left V 5 bases short and J 5 bases short, with 21 bases between. The CDR3 sequence: CASSPTGRGKRETQYF. The CDR3 DNA follows: TGTGCCAGCAGTCCGACGGGACGGGGAAAACGCGAGACCCAGTACTTC.

The gene calls are TRBV27 and TRBJ2-1; 12 bases are a match to TRBD2. J lost 3 bases, V lost 7 bases, and 4 bases had no gene match. CDR3 length equals 15 residues. In germline, CDR1 is MNHEY, CDR2 SMNVEV (reference sequence). This CDR3 is CASTLTSGGYNEQFF. Written as DNA, the CDR3 is TGTGCCAGCACCCTGACTAGCGGGGGCTACAATGAGCAGTTCTTC.

Ten or more counts support this clonotype. The chain employs TRBV30 and TRBJ2-1; 8 nucleotides line up with TRBD1. Germline CDR1 GTSNPN, CDR2 SVGIG (reference sequence). Trimming removed 1 base from V and 3 bases from J; junction bases left unmatched: 5. The CDR3 consists of 15 residues. CDR3 in amino acids: CAWSASGTGYNEQFF. The CDR3 nucleotides read TGTGCCTGGAGTGCCTCCGGGACAGGCTACAATGAGCAGTTCTTC.

The count of this clonotype is one. This sequence joins TRBV28 and TRBJ2-1; tentatively, D is TRBD1 (6 bases). In germline, CDR1 is MDHEN, CDR2 SYDVKM. This CDR3 comprises 13 residues. With 7 bases removed from V and 7 bases from J, the gap between germline ends came to 14 bases. The CDR3 nucleotides read TGTGCCAGCAAGAAAGGGGGACGGAATGAGCAGTTCTTC. Translating gives CASKKGGRNEQFF.

This clonotype was seen more than once but under ten times. The V call is TRBV10-3, the J call TRBJ2-2; D assignment may be TRBD1 or TRBD2 (6 bases each). V was pared by 11 bases and J by 8 bases, with 18 bases between. This CDR3 is built from 13 residues. Germline V gives CDR1 ENHRY, CDR2 SYGVKD. CDR3 nucleotides: TGTGCCGCAGGGGACTCACCAATAGGGGAGCTGTTTTTT. Amino acid sequence: CAAGDSPIGELFF.

The V call is TRBV2, the J call TRBJ2-7, with D unclear. Germline CDR1 is SNHLY and CDR2 is FYNNEI. The V end was cut by 2 bases, the J end by 2 bases, with 7 bases between. The CDR3 length is 13 residues. CDR3 loop: CASSESGAYEQYF. CDR3 nucleotides: TGTGCCAGCAGTGAATCCGGCGCCTACGAGCAGTACTTC.

The rearrangement links TRBV7-9 to TRBJ2-3, with 7 positions matching TRBD2. V shed 8 bases and J 3 bases; nucleotides not matched to a gene: 5. CDR1 SEHNR and CDR2 FQNEAQ come from the germline V gene (reference sequence). The CDR3 runs to 13 residues. Written as DNA, the CDR3 is TGTGCCAGCCACCCCGGGGGGACAGATACGCAGTATTTT. Amino acids: CASHPGGTDTQYF.

The CDR3 DNA reads TGCAGTGCTAGGGGGGCGGGGCTGGCCAATGAGCAGTTCTTC. Amino acids: CSARGAGLANEQFF. J is TRBJ2-1 and V is TRBV20-1; D may correspond to TRBD1 or TRBD2 (6 bases each). This CDR3 is built from 14 residues. Germline CDR1 DFQATT, CDR2 SNEGSKA (reference sequence). V was clipped by 3 bases and J by 6 bases, with 15 bases between them.